This TCR beta chain is drawn from a study of cytomegalovirus exposure and HLA in healthy donors. The junction had 2 bases not matched to a gene; V was cut back by 4 bases and J by 2 bases. The V gene's germline CDR1 is LGHNA and CDR2 YNFKEQ. The CDR3 spans 16 residues. As for this clone: The antigen is not known.

Overall study findings and caveats: The study labeled 164 TCR beta chains cytomegalovirus-associated.

Use of 60 Vbeta and 13 Jbeta primers characterized the PCR. Assay used: immunoSEQ multiplex PCR; TCRdb lists only in-frame clones, some missing. The sample's table shows around 140,000 clones. The clonotype was recovered from a woman in her forties in good health and CMV-seronegative. What was sequenced was PBMCs. V is TRBV4-2 and J is TRBJ2-5; 15 bases are a match to TRBD2. Here the CDR3 DNA reads TGTGCCAGCAGCCCAGGACTAGCGGGGGGGCAAGAGACCCAGTACTTC. This gives the protein CASSPGLAGGQETQYF.